This section outlines one TCR beta chain sequence together with its context. No cognate antigen has been identified for it. Per-base qualities were not stored, and no clone one base away is much larger. Patients with autoimmune disease history or receiving systemic immunosuppression were excluded from the trial. Peripheral blood for TCR sequencing was collected from all dose cohorts at baseline, on cycle 4 day 1, and on cycle 7 day 1. Samples came from an open-label, multicenter, first-in-human phase I dose-escalation trial of ivuxolimab. Adults with locally advanced or metastatic melanoma, renal cell carcinoma, hepatocellular carcinoma or head and neck squamous cell carcinoma were enrolled in the trial. CD4+ and CD8+ T cells were sorted separately from peripheral blood before TCR sequencing. For sequencing of the TCRbeta CDR3 region, genomic DNA was extracted from the sorted cells. The immunoSEQ Assay was used to sequence the TCRbeta CDR3 regions. Drawn from immuneACCESS, this table holds only the in-frame rearrangements with V and J called that TCRdb kept. Clones are partly lost; checked studies trace under half to an unresolved V gene and leave the rest unexplained. This sample lists about 63,000 clones; 85% to 90% were detected once. In total, the top ten clones hold approximately 11% of the sample.

The data are from a study of OX40 agonist ivuxolimab in advanced cancers. Looking at the study overall: Ivuxolimab was a fully human IgG2 agonistic monoclonal antibody targeting the costimulatory receptor OX40 (CD134). Among the roughly 52 dose-escalation patients, about 20 had hepatocellular carcinoma, around 15 melanoma, 9 renal cell carcinoma and 9 head and neck cancer. Partial responses occurred in three dose-escalation patients, of whom one had hepatocellular carcinoma and two had cutaneous melanoma. The monotherapy dose-escalation portion (N = 52 patients) of the phase I ivuxolimab trial is reported in the paper. The dose-escalation cohort was 82.7% male with a mean age of about 65 years, ranging from roughly 20 to 85. Prior anti-PD-1, anti-PD-L1 or anti-CTLA-4 therapy was permitted, and checkpoint inhibitors had been received by roughly 40% of dose-escalation patients. Intravenous ivuxolimab was administered to patients every 2 weeks at six dose levels: 0.01, 0.1, 0.3, 1.5, 3 and 10 mg/kg. Peripheral TCRbeta sequencing was intended to test whether TCR sequence diversity was altered and clonal T-cell expansion was caused by ivuxolimab. Overall study outcomes, separate from this receptor: In partial responders in the 0.1-3.0 mg/kg groups, normalized peripheral clonal expansion was found to be among the lowest, especially among CD8+ T cells. Low levels of normalized T-cell clonal expansion were also seen in some patients who did not respond. The antigen specificity of the peripheral T cells that underwent clonal expansion was not determined. At doses of 0.1 to 3.0 mg/kg, clonal expansion of both CD4+ and CD8+ T cells in blood was seen between baseline and week 6. After ivuxolimab, CD8+ T cells had more expanded clones than CD4+ T cells on average.

V ends up 5 bases short and J 3 bases short, with an unmatched junction base count of 9. Per the germline V gene (reference sequence), LNHDA is the CDR1 and SQIVND is the CDR2. Inclusive of the bounding cysteine and phenylalanine, the CDR3 is 15 residues long. Left in the record is the CDR3 DNA by itself, 45 bases read in frame from the first base. The receptor's source is an adult with an advanced solid tumor such as melanoma, head and neck, liver or kidney cancer. This specimen consisted of CD4+ or CD8+ T cells sorted from blood, obtained in a trial of the OX40 agonist ivuxolimab. The sequence joins TRBV19 to TRBJ1-2, with 7 bases matching TRBD1. The nucleotides are TGTGCCAGTAGTCTCGACAGGGCTCCTTACTATGGCTACACCTTC. This codes for CASSLDRAPYYGYTF. With the rest looked up from the reference TRBV19 and TRBJ1-2 genes rather than sequenced, the full variable domain is DGGITQSPKYLFRKEGQNVTLSCEQNLNHDAMYWYRQDPGQGLRLIYYSQIVNDFQKGDIAEGYSVSREKKESFPLTVTSAQKNPTAFYLCASSLDRAPYYGYTFGSGTRLTVV.